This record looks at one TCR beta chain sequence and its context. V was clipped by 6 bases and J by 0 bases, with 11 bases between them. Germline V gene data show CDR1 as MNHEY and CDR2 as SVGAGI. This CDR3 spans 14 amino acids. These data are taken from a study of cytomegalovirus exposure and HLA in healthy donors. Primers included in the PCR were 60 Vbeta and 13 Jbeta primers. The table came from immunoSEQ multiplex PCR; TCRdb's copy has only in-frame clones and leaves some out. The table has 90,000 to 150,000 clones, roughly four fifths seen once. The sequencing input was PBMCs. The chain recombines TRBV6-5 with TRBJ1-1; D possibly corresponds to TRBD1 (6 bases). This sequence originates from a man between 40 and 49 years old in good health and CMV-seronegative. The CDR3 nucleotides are TGTGCCAGCAGGAACAGGGCGATGAACACTGAAGCTTTCTTT. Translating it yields CASRNRAMNTEAFF.